The present T cell receptor (beta chain) was sequenced within a study of human thymus T cells. The repertoire was sequenced with immunoSEQ multiplex PCR; TCRdb's copy has only in-frame clones and lacks some. The table shows just over 45,000 clones, with 85% to 95% occurring only once. With 8 bases removed from V and 5 bases from J, the gap between germline ends came to 15 bases. Per the germline V gene, CDR1 is LNHDA and CDR2 is SQIVND (reference sequence). This CDR3 has 14 residues. The sample comprised blood. The receptor's source is a girl under two years old with a congenital heart defect but otherwise immunologically healthy. V usage is TRBV19 and J usage is TRBJ2-2; D unresolved. CDR3: CASQALGETGELFF. CDR3 DNA sequence: TGTGCCAGTCAAGCCCTCGGAGAGACCGGGGAGCTGTTTTTT.